Following are 25 T cell receptor beta chains from one sample sequenced in a study of graft-versus-host responses after intestinal transplantation. Profiling relied on immunoSEQ multiplex PCR, and the TCRdb table lists in-frame clones only, not all of them. This table has tens of thousands of clones, 80% to 95% appearing once. The sequencing here drew on PBMCs, taken roughly 860 days after a first intestinal transplant, on the day of a second. Receptors were obtained from a human patient who received an intestinal transplant, so some T cells may come from the graft donor.

The V and J genes are TRBV18 and TRBJ1-5; D remains ambiguous. This CDR3 spans 19 amino acids. V shed 3 bases and J shed 0 bases, with 21 bases lying between them. Germline V gene lookup returns CDR1 KGHSH and CDR2 LQKENI. The CDR3 spells CASSPTFSAGIYSNQPQHF. The CDR3 DNA reads TGTGCCAGCTCACCGACCTTCAGCGCGGGAATCTATAGCAATCAGCCCCAGCATTTT.

This chain links TRBV7-9 with TRBJ2-1; D unclear. The germline gives CDR1 SEHNR, CDR2 FQNEAQ (reference sequence). CDR3 length: 15 amino acids. V was cut by 1 base and J by 5 bases, with 12 bases left in between. CDR3 region: CASSLERTANNEQFF. CDR3 in DNA: TGTGCCAGCAGCTTAGAGAGGACCGCTAACAATGAGCAGTTCTTC.

The V call is TRBV10-3, the J call TRBJ2-5, with D unclear. The V gene's germline CDR1 is ENHRY and CDR2 SYGVKD. The V and J ends lost 4 bases and 1 base respectively, with 7 bases between them. This CDR3 is 13 amino acids long. CDR3 in DNA: TGTGCCATCAGTGTGACGCTCCAAGAGACCCAGTACTTC. Translation: CAISVTLQETQYF.

This chain connects TRBV27 to TRBJ1-2, with D perhaps TRBD1 (5 bases). V lost 0 bases and J lost 8, with 13 bases in between. The CDR3 covers 14 residues. The germline V gene has CDR1 MNHEY and CDR2 SMNVEV (reference sequence). For the CDR3, the DNA is TGTGCCAGCAGTTTATCCCCGACAGCTGAAGGCTACACCTTC. Translation gives CASSLSPTAEGYTF.

J is TRBJ2-1 and V is TRBV18; 13 bases line up with TRBD2. The V segment lost 6 bases and the J segment 7 bases; nucleotides outside the gene matches: 6. CDR1 is KGHSH, CDR2 LQKENI, per germline. CDR3 length equals 15 residues. The CDR3 DNA is TGTGCCAGCTCGGAACTAGCGGGAGGGACTAATGAGCAGTTCTTC. It encodes CASSELAGGTNEQFF. The full variable domain, rest sourced from reference TRBV18 and TRBJ2-1, is NAGVMQNPRHLVRRRGQEARLRCSPMKGHSHVYWYRQLPEEGLKFMVYLQKENIIDESGMPKERFSAEFPKEGPSILRIQQVVRGDSAAYFCASSELAGGTNEQFFGPGTRLTVL.

This chain joins TRBV2 and TRBJ1-1, with a weak D call TRBD1 (5 bases). CDR3 length equals 12 residues. Germline assignment: CDR1 SNHLY and CDR2 FYNNEI. Trimming pared 7 bases from V and 5 bases from J, leaving 11 bases between. CDR3 sequence (DNA): TGTGCCAGCACGGGGGAGGGGACTGAAGCTTTCTTT. Its protein product is CASTGEGTEAFF.

V and J are TRBV7-2 and TRBJ2-5; D could derive from TRBD1 or TRBD2 (6 bases each). Trimming removed 3 bases from V and 5 bases from J, with 10 bases in between. This CDR3 region has 13 residues. CDR1 is SGHTA, CDR2 FQGNSA, per germline. Written as DNA, the CDR3 is TGTGCCAGCAGCTTGGGGGGCCGTGAGACCCAGTACTTC. The encoded protein is CASSLGGRETQYF.

The rearrangement joins TRBV6-6 to TRBJ1-5; weak D call: TRBD1 (5 bases). Germline V gene lookup returns CDR1 MNHNY and CDR2 SVGAGI (reference sequence). The CDR3 is made up of 14 amino acids. V shed 5 bases and J shed 7 bases, with 15 bases lying between them. The DNA of the CDR3 is TGTGCCAGCAGTCCGCAGGGAACGAGGCAGCCCCAGCATTTT. It translates to CASSPQGTRQPQHF.

J is TRBJ1-4 and V is TRBV5-1, with 12 positions matching TRBD1. Germline assignment: CDR1 SGHRS and CDR2 YFSETQ. This CDR3 is 17 amino acids long. J was trimmed by 2 bases and V by 2 bases; bases with no gene match: 4. As DNA, the CDR3 is TGCGCCAGCAGCTTTGGGACAGGGGGCTGGACTAATGAAAAACTGTTTTTT. Residues: CASSFGTGGWTNEKLFF.

This clone was picked up a small number of times. The chain carries TRBV5-1 and TRBJ2-2, with 12 bases identical to TRBD2. J was trimmed by 3 bases and V by 2 bases; bases with no gene match: 11. Germline assignment: CDR1 SGHRS and CDR2 YFSETQ. The CDR3 has 19 amino acids. CDR3 region: CASSFGLAGGPRDTGELFF. The CDR3 DNA reads as TGCGCCAGCAGCTTCGGGCTAGCGGGAGGGCCAAGGGACACCGGGGAGCTGTTTTTT. The full variable domain, rest sourced from reference TRBV5-1 and TRBJ2-2, is KAGVTQTPRYLIKTRGQQVTLSCSPISGHRSVSWYQQTPGQGLQFLFEYFSETQRNKGNFPGRFSGRQFSNSRSEMNVSTLELGDSALYLCASSFGLAGGPRDTGELFFGEGSRLTVL.

The chain carries TRBV9 and TRBJ1-1, with no clear D. This CDR3 contains 12 residues. V dropped 3 bases and J dropped 0 bases, with 3 bases sitting between them. Per the germline V gene, CDR1 is SGDLS and CDR2 is YYNGEE. The CDR3 DNA follows: TGTGCCAGCAGCGCGATGAACACTGAAGCTTTCTTT. This sequence encodes CASSAMNTEAFF. Filled out from reference TRBV9 and TRBJ1-1, the complete variable domain reads DSGVTQTPKHLITATGQRVTLRCSPRSGDLSVYWYQQSLDQGLQFLIQYYNGEERAKGNILERFSAQQFPDLHSELNLSSLELGDSALYFCASSAMNTEAFFGQGTRLTVV.

This chain connects TRBV7-9 to TRBJ2-5, with no clear D. CDR3 size: 13 residues. Between the trimmed V and J ends, which lost 6 bases and 11 bases, there was a span of 19 bases. CDR1 is SEHNR and CDR2 is FQNEAQ in the germline V gene (reference sequence). CDR3 nucleotides: TGTGCCAGCAGTTCCCTTCAAGGCTCACCGCAGTACTTC. Amino acid sequence: CASSSLQGSPQYF.

The chain couples TRBV6-1 to TRBJ1-4; the match to TRBD1 covers 7 bases. V trimming: 7 bases; J trimming: 7 bases; junction bases outside the gene matches: 12. Germline loops: CDR1 MNHNS, CDR2 SASEGT. The CDR3 has 15 residues. Here the CDR3 DNA reads TGTGCCAGCATCGAGTTAGGGGGCCTTTTTGAAAAACTGTTTTTT. Translating gives CASIELGGLFEKLFF.

This chain links TRBV5-1 with TRBJ1-1; no clear D gene. Germline lookup yields CDR1 SGHRS and CDR2 YFSETQ. This CDR3 contains 15 residues. Trimming pared 0 bases from V and 0 bases from J, leaving 9 bases between. Here the CDR3 DNA reads TGCGCCAGCAGCTTGGATGGGCAGCTGAACACTGAAGCTTTCTTT. It yields the protein CASSLDGQLNTEAFF.

The gene calls are TRBV28 and TRBJ2-5; D gene uncertain. The CDR3 extends over 13 amino acids. Trimming left V 6 bases short and J 2 bases short, with 10 bases between. CDR1 and CDR2 (germline): MDHEN, SYDVKM. The chain's CDR3 is CASRAVFQETQYF. The CDR3 coding sequence is TGTGCCAGCAGGGCAGTTTTTCAAGAGACCCAGTACTTC.

The chain combines TRBV18 with TRBJ2-7; D is perhaps TRBD2 (6 bases). V was shortened by 8 bases and J by 1 base, with 18 bases between the two germline ends. This CDR3 has 15 amino acids. Germline CDR1 is KGHSH and CDR2 is LQKENI. CDR3 nucleotides: TGTGCCAGCGCCCTACTAGGAGGGAGATCCTACGAGCAGTACTTC. Its translation: CASALLGGRSYEQYF. Using reference TRBV18 and TRBJ2-7 for the parts outside the CDR3, the full variable domain is NAGVMQNPRHLVRRRGQEARLRCSPMKGHSHVYWYRQLPEEGLKFMVYLQKENIIDESGMPKERFSAEFPKEGPSILRIQQVVRGDSAAYFCASALLGGRSYEQYFGPGTRLTVT.

CDR3 amino acids: CASSLRTGGYNEQFF. The CDR3 region has the DNA TGTGCCAGCAGTTTACGAACGGGTGGTTACAATGAGCAGTTCTTC. This sequence joins TRBV27 and TRBJ2-1; D unresolved. Trimming took 2 bases from V and 4 from J, leaving 12 bases between them. Germline lookup yields CDR1 MNHEY and CDR2 SMNVEV (reference sequence). The CDR3 is 15 amino acids.

The chain joins TRBV18 to TRBJ1-6; no clear D gene. Trimming cost V 6 bases and J 7 bases, with 10 bases left between them. The CDR3 is 13 amino acids. Germline V gene sequence: CDR1 KGHSH, CDR2 LQKENI. The CDR3 DNA follows: TGTGCCAGCTCGGAGGCGATCAATTCACCCCTCCACTTT. Translated, it gives CASSEAINSPLHF.

This clone was seen only a few times. The genes are TRBV6-1 and TRBJ2-1; 10 bases line up with TRBD2. The junction had 6 bases not matched to a gene; V was cut back by 1 base and J by 9 bases. CDR3 size: 15 residues. Germline V lookup: CDR1 MNHNS, CDR2 SASEGT. Here the CDR3 reads CASSEGSGRAREQFF. As DNA, the CDR3 is TGTGCCAGCAGTGAAGGAAGCGGGAGGGCCCGTGAGCAGTTCTTC.

J is TRBJ1-1 and V is TRBV6-1; D is uncertain. The CDR3 covers 14 residues. Trimming took 4 bases from V and 7 from J, leaving 16 bases between them. The germline gives CDR1 MNHNS, CDR2 SASEGT. CDR3 loop: CASSANVGRGEAFF. The CDR3 nucleotides are TGTGCCAGCAGTGCTAACGTAGGGCGGGGTGAAGCTTTCTTT.

The V call is TRBV2, the J call TRBJ2-5; D gene ambiguous. CDR1 SNHLY and CDR2 FYNNEI come from the germline V gene. Trimming took off 1 base at V and 10 bases at J, with 7 bases between the two ends. This CDR3 region has 11 residues. CDR3 region: CASSEEWGQYF. The DNA of the CDR3 is TGTGCCAGCAGTGAAGAATGGGGCCAGTACTTC.

This clone showed up just once. The same CDR3 arises from other DNA sequences in this sample as well. V usage is TRBV7-9 and J usage is TRBJ2-5, with a possible D match to TRBD2 (7 bases). This CDR3 is 14 amino acids long. Trimming left V 4 bases short and J 2 bases short, with 11 bases between. Germline CDR1 is SEHNR and CDR2 is FQNEAQ (reference sequence). The CDR3 nucleotides read TGTGCCAGCAGCTGGGGGAGGGGGCAAGAGACCCAGTACTTC. Its translation: CASSWGRGQETQYF.

This chain connects TRBV13 to TRBJ2-1; TRBD1 agrees at 10 bases. Trimming cost V 5 bases and J 6 bases; bases outside gene matches: 10. This CDR3 comprises 16 residues. CDR1 is PRHDT and CDR2 is FYEKMQ in the germline V gene (reference sequence). This CDR3 is CASSARWTGGTNEQFF. CDR3 nucleotide sequence: TGTGCCAGCAGCGCCCGGTGGACAGGGGGGACCAATGAGCAGTTCTTC.

This chain uses TRBV11-3 with TRBJ1-1; a possible D gene is TRBD1 (6 bases). Germline V gene lookup returns CDR1 SGHNT and CDR2 YENEEA. Trimming shortened V by 5 bases and J by 4 bases, and 20 bases separated the two germline ends. CDR3 size: 16 residues. CDR3: CASSPQAGQPITEAFF. CDR3 DNA: TGTGCCAGCAGCCCCCAAGCGGGACAACCTATCACTGAAGCTTTCTTT.

The chain recombines TRBV28 with TRBJ1-3; D unclear. V was pared by 7 bases and J by 3 bases, with 19 bases between. Germline V gene lookup returns CDR1 MDHEN and CDR2 SYDVKM. This CDR3 has 16 residues. Written as DNA, the CDR3 is TGTGCCAGCAACCCTCAGCGAAATACTATTGGAAACACCATATATTTT. The encoded protein is CASNPQRNTIGNTIYF.